This T cell receptor beta chain was recorded in a study of T cells in Graves' hyperthyroidism and ophthalmopathy. RNA transcripts were the template for amplifying TCR beta CDR3 regions. The HTBI primer set drove a first-round RT-PCR of the TCR CDR3. TCRdb independently ran MiXCR on the multiplex PCR reads; one entry per CDR3 protein. This table has a few hundred thousand distinct CDR3 sequences, 11% to 15% appearing once. Diagnoses were established using clinical symptoms, serum thyroxine and TRAb, thyroid ultrasound and orbital computed tomography. The V and J ends lost 4 bases and 0 bases respectively, with 12 bases between them. Germline assignment: CDR1 SGHTA and CDR2 FQGNSA. The CDR3 extends over 15 amino acids.

The chain couples TRBV7-2 to TRBJ1-1, with D hard to call. The origin of this receptor is a woman aged 30 to 39 with Graves' hyperthyroidism that later progressed to Graves' ophthalmopathy. The sequenced sample consisted of blood. The CDR3 sequence: CASSWGGLMNTEAFF. CDR3 bases: TGTGCCAGCAGCTGGGGAGGACTCATGAACACTGAAGCTTTCTTT.